This T cell receptor beta chain was captured by sequencing in a study of T cell responses to AZD1222 COVID-19 vaccine. Germline CDR1 is SGHAT and CDR2 is FQNNGV. CDR3 size: 15 residues. V shed 1 base and J 3 bases; nucleotides not matched to a gene: 3. The repertoire was sequenced with immunoSEQ multiplex PCR; TCRdb's copy has only in-frame clones and lacks some. The data hold some 130,000 clones, with more than 75% observed a single time. The receptor was isolated from an adult in good health. The material was peripheral blood, obtained on day 0 of AZD1222 vaccination. The genes are TRBV11-2 and TRBJ1-3; 7 bases agree with TRBD1. The CDR3 region is CASSLVGTVGNTIYF. The CDR3 DNA reads as TGTGCCAGCAGCTTAGTTGGGACAGTTGGAAACACCATATATTTT. The full variable domain, rest sourced from reference TRBV11-2 and TRBJ1-3, is EAGVAQSPRYKIIEKRQSVAFWCNPISGHATLYWYQQILGQGPKLLIQFQNNGVVDDSQLPKDRFSAERLKGVDSTLKIQPAKLEDSAVYLCASSLVGTVGNTIYFGEGSWLTVV.